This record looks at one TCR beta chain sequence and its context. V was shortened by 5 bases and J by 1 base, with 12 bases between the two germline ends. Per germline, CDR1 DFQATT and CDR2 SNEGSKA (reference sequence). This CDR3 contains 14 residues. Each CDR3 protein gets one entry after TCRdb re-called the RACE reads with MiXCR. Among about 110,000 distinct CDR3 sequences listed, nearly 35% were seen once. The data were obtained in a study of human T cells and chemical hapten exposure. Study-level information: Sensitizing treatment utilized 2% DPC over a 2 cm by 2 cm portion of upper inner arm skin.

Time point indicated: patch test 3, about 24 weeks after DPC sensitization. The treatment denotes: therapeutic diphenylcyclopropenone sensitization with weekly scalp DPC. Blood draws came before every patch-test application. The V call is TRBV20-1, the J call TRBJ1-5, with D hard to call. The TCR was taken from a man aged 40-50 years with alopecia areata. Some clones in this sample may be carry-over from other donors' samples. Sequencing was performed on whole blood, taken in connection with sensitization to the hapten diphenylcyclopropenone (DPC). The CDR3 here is CSALRPGSNQPQHF. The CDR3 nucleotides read TGCAGTGCTTTACGGCCCGGCAGCAATCAGCCCCAGCATTTT.